Following are 21 T cell receptor beta chains from one sample sequenced in a study of shared T cell receptors in the human thymus. Here immunoSEQ multiplex PCR was the method, and the copy in TCRdb shows in-frame clones only, minus some. This table holds some 400,000 clones, more than 85% found once. The sequenced sample consisted of thymocytes. The receptors derive from a human donor.

The chain uses TRBV2 and TRBJ1-5; TRBD1 is a possible D gene (5 bases). V lost 2 bases and J 1 base, leaving 24 bases between the germline ends. Germline-derived CDR1 and CDR2 are SNHLY and FYNNEI. The CDR3 sequence is 20 residues long. The CDR3: CASSERLPEVSGESNQPQHF. The CDR3 DNA is TGTGCCAGCAGTGAAAGACTCCCGGAAGTTTCGGGGGAGAGCAATCAGCCCCAGCATTTT.

This chain connects TRBV18 to TRBJ2-7; D is unclear. Per germline, CDR1 KGHSH and CDR2 LQKENI. V shed 5 bases and J shed 0 bases, with 14 bases lying between them. CDR3 size: 15 residues. CDR3 sequence (DNA): TGTGCCAGCTCAACAGACGTCCCGAGCTCCTACGAGCAGTACTTC. Protein product: CASSTDVPSSYEQYF.

This rearrangement joins TRBV28 to TRBJ1-1; 11 positions agree with TRBD1. Germline V gene lookup returns CDR1 MDHEN and CDR2 SYDVKM. CDR3 length equals 16 residues. The J segment lost 1 base and the V segment lost 2 bases, leaving 3 bases of the junction unmatched. The CDR3 reads CASSLPGQGENTEAFF. The CDR3 DNA reads TGTGCCAGCAGTTTACCGGGACAGGGGGAGAACACTGAAGCTTTCTTT.

The chain combines TRBV4-2 with TRBJ1-5; TRBD1 might be the D (5 bases). In germline, CDR1 is LGHNA, CDR2 YNFKEQ. Trimming cost V 1 base and J 2 bases, with 12 bases left between them. The CDR3 runs to 16 residues. The CDR3 region is CASSQGGRAGNQPQHF. The CDR3 nucleotides are TGTGCCAGCAGCCAAGGGGGCAGGGCGGGCAATCAGCCCCAGCATTTT.

The CDR3 reads CASSLAFEGRYNSPLHF. The CDR3 coding sequence is TGTGCCAGCAGCTTAGCGTTTGAAGGGCGCTATAATTCACCCCTCCACTTT. V gene TRBV7-8 combines with J gene TRBJ1-6; D not resolved. The CDR3 is 17 amino acids. Trimming cost V 0 bases and J 3 bases, with 12 bases left between them. Germline V CDR1 and CDR2: SGHVS, FQNEAQ. Filled out from reference TRBV7-8 and TRBJ1-6, the complete variable domain reads GAGVSQSPRYKVAKRGQDVALRCDPISGHVSLFWYQQALGQGPEFLTYFQNEAQLDKSGLPSDRFFAERPEGSVSTLKIQRTQQEDSAVYLCASSLAFEGRYNSPLHFGNGTRLTVT.

V gene TRBV28 combines with J gene TRBJ2-7, with a possible D match to TRBD1 (5 bases). The CDR3 contains 15 residues. Trimming removed 7 bases from V and 2 bases from J, with 18 bases in between. CDR1 and CDR2 from the germline V gene are MDHEN and SYDVKM. Here the CDR3 DNA reads TGTGCCAGCAATTCCTACACCAGGGTTCCCTACGAGCAGTACTTC. Amino acids: CASNSYTRVPYEQYF. Full variable domain (missing parts from reference TRBV28 and TRBJ2-7): DVKVTQSSRYLVKRTGEKVFLECVQDMDHENMFWYRQDPGLGLRLIYFSYDVKMKEKGDIPEGYSVSREKKERFSLILESASTNQTSMYLCASNSYTRVPYEQYFGPGTRLTVT.

This clone was observed once. This sequence joins TRBV20-1 and TRBJ1-1, with D uncertain. With 6 bases removed from V and 7 bases from J, the gap between germline ends came to 12 bases. CDR3 size: 11 residues. CDR1 DFQATT and CDR2 SNEGSKA come from the germline V gene (reference sequence). The CDR3 loop is CSAVGKFEAFF. CDR3 coding DNA: TGCAGTGCGGTCGGAAAGTTTGAAGCTTTCTTT.

The chain is built from TRBV9 and TRBJ2-1; D not certain. The CDR3 spans 12 residues. Germline V CDR1 and CDR2: SGDLS, YYNGEE. The V gene lost 3 bases and the J gene lost 4 bases, with 5 bases spanning the gap. The CDR3 nucleotides read TGTGCCAGCAGCGCTAGATACAATGAGCAGTTCTTC. This translates into CASSARYNEQFF.

V is TRBV28 and J is TRBJ1-5; TRBD1 might be the D (5 bases). V was cut by 2 bases and J by 7 bases, with 15 bases left in between. This CDR3 has 15 residues. Germline-derived CDR1 and CDR2 are MDHEN and SYDVKM. The CDR3 DNA reads TGTGCCAGCAGTTTAGGTGGGGGAGCGAAGCAGCCCCAGCATTTT. Translation gives CASSLGGGAKQPQHF.

The chain recombines TRBV7-3 with TRBJ2-5; D is unclear. V lost 2 bases to trimming and J lost 6 bases, with 7 bases between them. The CDR3 is 12 amino acids. CDR1 and CDR2 from the germline V gene are SGHTA and FQGTGA. For the CDR3, the DNA is TGTGCCAGCAGCTTACTCGGCAAGACCCAGTACTTC. Residues: CASSLLGKTQYF. Full variable domain (rest looked up from reference TRBV7-3 and TRBJ2-5): GAGVSQTPSNKVTEKGKYVELRCDPISGHTALYWYRQSLGQGPEFLIYFQGTGAADDSGLPNDRFFAVRPEGSVSTLKIQRTERGDSAVYLCASSLLGKTQYFGPGTRLLVL.

J is TRBJ2-7 and V is TRBV4-1, with a tentative D call TRBD2 (6 bases). The germline CDR1 and CDR2 sequences are MGHRA and YSYEKL. The CDR3 covers 18 residues. Trimming shortened V by 2 bases and J by 2 bases, and 22 bases separated the two germline ends. The CDR3 spells CASSQLVQTSRRTYEQYF. CDR3 DNA sequence: TGCGCCAGCAGCCAATTAGTTCAAACTAGCAGACGAACCTACGAGCAGTACTTC.

The chain recombines TRBV28 with TRBJ2-1, with 9 bases that match TRBD1. CDR1 and CDR2 (germline): MDHEN, SYDVKM. The CDR3 runs 15 residues. The junction had 2 bases not matched to a gene; V was cut back by 4 bases and J by 1 base. In DNA, the CDR3 is TGTGCCAGCAGTTATGGACAGGGGTCCTACAATGAGCAGTTCTTC. Protein sequence: CASSYGQGSYNEQFF.

The chain couples TRBV28 to TRBJ1-1; possibly TRBD1 for D (6 bases). Trimming took 7 bases from V and 5 from J, leaving 14 bases between them. Germline CDR1 MDHEN, CDR2 SYDVKM. This CDR3 is built from 13 residues. CDR3 DNA: TGTGCCAGCAAGGGGGGGCTGTGGACTGAAGCTTTCTTT. Its protein product is CASKGGLWTEAFF.

This chain uses TRBV14 with TRBJ2-1; D may be TRBD1 or TRBD2 (5 bases each). The CDR3 has 17 residues. Germline CDR1 reads SGHDN; CDR2 reads FVKESK. The V and J ends lost 1 base and 2 bases respectively, with 15 bases between them. CDR3 sequence: CASSQVCGTGTYNEQFF. CDR3 DNA: TGTGCCAGCAGCCAAGTATGTGGGACGGGTACCTACAATGAGCAGTTCTTC. Using reference TRBV14 and TRBJ2-1 for the parts outside the CDR3, the full variable domain is EAGVTQFPSHSVIEKGQTVTLRCDPISGHDNLYWYRRVMGKEIKFLLHFVKESKQDESGMPNNRFLAERTGGTYSTLKVQPAELEDSGVYFCASSQVCGTGTYNEQFFGPGTRLTVL.

V usage is TRBV7-9 and J usage is TRBJ1-2; TRBD1 matches at 8 bases. The CDR3 totals 15 residues. V gave up 8 bases and J gave up 2 bases; unmatched junction bases: 10. Germline V gene data show CDR1 as SEHNR and CDR2 as FQNEAQ (reference sequence). CDR3 nucleotides: TGTGCCAGCGGCGACAGGGGCCAGCAAAACTATGGCTACACCTTC. Its translation: CASGDRGQQNYGYTF. Complete variable domain (other parts from reference TRBV7-9 and TRBJ1-2): DTGVSQNPRHKITKRGQNVTFRCDPISEHNRLYWYRQTLGQGPEFLTYFQNEAQLEKSRLLSDRFSAERPKGSFSTLEIQRTEQGDSAMYLCASGDRGQQNYGYTFGSGTRLTVV.

The rearrangement links TRBV27 to TRBJ1-1, with D perhaps TRBD1 (5 bases). CDR1 is MNHEY and CDR2 is SMNVEV in the germline V gene (reference sequence). The CDR3 totals 14 residues. Trimming removed 6 bases from V and 6 bases from J, with 17 bases in between. The CDR3 nucleotides are TGTGCCAGCAGGGGGCTCCACCAAGACTCTGAAGCTTTCTTT. Translation: CASRGLHQDSEAFF.

The chain links TRBV15 to TRBJ2-1, with D possibly matching TRBD2 (6 bases). Trimming shortened V by 5 bases and J by 0 bases, and 32 bases separated the two germline ends. Germline CDR1 reads LNHNV; CDR2 reads YYDKDF (reference sequence). The CDR3 runs 22 residues. CDR3 sequence: CATSGPSTSRDYYWGSYNEQFF. CDR3 in DNA: TGTGCCACCAGCGGTCCCTCGACCTCGCGGGATTATTATTGGGGCTCCTACAATGAGCAGTTCTTC.

The table lists this clone with a few counts. V is TRBV30 and J is TRBJ1-4; 7 bases align to TRBD1. Unmatched junction bases numbered 5, after V lost 3 bases and J lost 7 bases. The germline V gene has CDR1 GTSNPN and CDR2 SVGIG (reference sequence). This CDR3 spans 13 amino acids. The CDR3 DNA sequence: TGTGCCTGGAGGACAGGGACGGGTGAAAAACTGTTTTTT. Protein product: CAWRTGTGEKLFF.

The chain employs TRBV18 and TRBJ1-1, with 8 bases lining up with TRBD1. Trimming took 3 bases from V and 6 from J; bases not matched to a gene: 9. The CDR3 totals 15 residues. Germline V gene lookup returns CDR1 KGHSH and CDR2 LQKENI. CDR3 DNA: TGTGCCAGCTCACCGTTCGACAGGGGCCAGGCTGAAGCTTTCTTT. This translates into CASSPFDRGQAEAFF.

The CDR3 region has the DNA TGTGCCAGCCAAAACCAAGTCAATCAGCCCCAGCATTTT. Translated, it gives CASQNQVNQPQHF. The V call is TRBV28, the J call TRBJ1-5, with D unclear. The CDR3 covers 13 residues. The germline V gene has CDR1 MDHEN and CDR2 SYDVKM. V shed 8 bases and J shed 3 bases, with 11 bases lying between them. The variable domain in full, completed from reference TRBV28 and TRBJ1-5, reads DVKVTQSSRYLVKRTGEKVFLECVQDMDHENMFWYRQDPGLGLRLIYFSYDVKMKEKGDIPEGYSVSREKKERFSLILESASTNQTSMYLCASQNQVNQPQHFGDGTRLSIL.

As DNA, the CDR3 is TGTGCCTGGAGTCTCGGACTAACCTACGAGCAGTACTTC. This gives the protein CAWSLGLTYEQYF. The chain recombines TRBV30 with TRBJ2-7; perhaps TRBD2 as D (6 bases). Germline V gene sequence: CDR1 GTSNPN, CDR2 SVGIG (reference sequence). Trimming shortened V by 2 bases and J by 2 bases, and 10 bases separated the two germline ends. The CDR3 runs to 13 residues.